These T cell receptor beta chains were read from a single sample in a study of blood T cell repertoires in COVID-19. Clones were read by immunoSEQ multiplex PCR, and TCRdb kept only the in-frame ones, dropping some. Found here are about 130,000 clones, about 80% of them singletons; the top ten hold around 3.1%. Sequenced: peripheral blood. The receptors were gathered from a woman aged 80 or over with acute or convalescent COVID-19. CDR3s include the opening cysteine and the closing phenylalanine or tryptophan. For some rows the clone size is stated as once, few or many, or as a class when expanded; others skip it.

v_call	clone_size	cdr3_length	j_call	cdr3_aa
TRBV20-1	.	11	TRBJ1-2	CSVRGNYGYTF
TRBV9	.	15	TRBJ1-2	CASSTWTAVNYGYTF
TRBV3-1/TRBV3-2	.	15	TRBJ1-3	CASSQGFQAGNTIYF
TRBV6-6	.	13	TRBJ1-2	CASSSTGIYGYTF
TRBV7-9	.	17	TRBJ1-5	CASSSPGQSNSNQPQHF
TRBV6-5	.	15	TRBJ2-1	CASSSGLAGGNEQFF
TRBV25-1	.	15	TRBJ1-5	CASSDWQGEGQPQHF
TRBV19	.	17	TRBJ2-5	CASSLRPAGWAGETQYF
TRBV2	once	14	TRBJ1-5	CASSWEGGDQPQHF
TRBV7-3	few	14	TRBJ1-1	CASSRGHPNTEAFF
TRBV6-6	.	16	TRBJ1-5	CASTSYKDRLNQPQHF
TRBV5-1	once	15	TRBJ1-1	CASSSSWGPNTEAFF
TRBV25-1	.	14	TRBJ2-3	CASSVGLETDTQYF
TRBV4-1	.	14	TRBJ2-7	CASSQRTGDHEQYF
TRBV19	.	14	TRBJ1-1	CASSTGGQAPVAFF
TRBV10-3	.	14	TRBJ2-1	CAISGRTGYVEQFF
TRBV4-1	.	13	TRBJ1-1	CASSYLGWSEAFF
TRBV9	.	12	TRBJ2-3	CASSDYTDTQYF
TRBV9	.	15	TRBJ1-5	CASSTTGTGDQPQHF
TRBV18	once	14	TRBJ2-3	CASSPPGAGDTQYF
TRBV6-1	.	15	TRBJ1-1	CASSDIRQINTEAFF
TRBV2	few	16	TRBJ1-1	CATKGKRELMNTEAFF
TRBV11-2	once	12	TRBJ1-3	CASSLGGNTIYF
TRBV7-8	.	14	TRBJ1-4	CASSSYPAEEKLFF